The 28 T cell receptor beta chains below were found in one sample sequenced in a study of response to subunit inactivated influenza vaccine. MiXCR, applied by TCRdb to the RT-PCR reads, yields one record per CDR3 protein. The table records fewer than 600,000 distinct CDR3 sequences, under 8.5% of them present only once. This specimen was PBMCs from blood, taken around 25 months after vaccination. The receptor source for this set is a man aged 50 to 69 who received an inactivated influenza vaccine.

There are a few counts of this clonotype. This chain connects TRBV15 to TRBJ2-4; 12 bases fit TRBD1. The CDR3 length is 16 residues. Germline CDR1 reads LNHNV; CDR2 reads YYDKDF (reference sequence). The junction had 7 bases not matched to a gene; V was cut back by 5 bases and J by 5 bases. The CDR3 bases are TGTGCCACCAGCGAATGGGACAGGGGGCTTGAAAACATTCAGTACTTC. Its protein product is CATSEWDRGLENIQYF.

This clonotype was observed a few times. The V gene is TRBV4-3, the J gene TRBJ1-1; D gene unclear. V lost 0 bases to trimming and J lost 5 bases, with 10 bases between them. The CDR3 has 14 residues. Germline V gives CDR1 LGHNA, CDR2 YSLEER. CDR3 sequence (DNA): TGCGCCAGCAGCCAAGACCAAGGGCGAACTGAAGCTTTCTTT. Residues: CASSQDQGRTEAFF.

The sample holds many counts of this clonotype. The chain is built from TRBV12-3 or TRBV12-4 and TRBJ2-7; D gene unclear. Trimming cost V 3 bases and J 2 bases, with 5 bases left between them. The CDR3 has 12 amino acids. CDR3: CASSLKTYEQYF. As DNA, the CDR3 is TGTGCCAGCAGTTTGAAAACCTACGAGCAGTACTTC.

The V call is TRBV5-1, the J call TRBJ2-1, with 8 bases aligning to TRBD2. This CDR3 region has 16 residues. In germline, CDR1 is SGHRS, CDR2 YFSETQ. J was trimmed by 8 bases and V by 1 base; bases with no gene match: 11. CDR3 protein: CASSLSSGRQGYEQFF. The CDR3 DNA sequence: TGCGCCAGCAGCTTGTCCAGCGGGAGACAAGGGTATGAGCAGTTCTTC.

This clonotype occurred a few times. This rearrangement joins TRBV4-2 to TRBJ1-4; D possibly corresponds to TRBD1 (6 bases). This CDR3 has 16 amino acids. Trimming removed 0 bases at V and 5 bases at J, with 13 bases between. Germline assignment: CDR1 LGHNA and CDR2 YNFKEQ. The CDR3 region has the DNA TGTGCCAGCAGCCAAGATTCAGGGGCAAGAAATGAAAAACTGTTTTTT. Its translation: CASSQDSGARNEKLFF.

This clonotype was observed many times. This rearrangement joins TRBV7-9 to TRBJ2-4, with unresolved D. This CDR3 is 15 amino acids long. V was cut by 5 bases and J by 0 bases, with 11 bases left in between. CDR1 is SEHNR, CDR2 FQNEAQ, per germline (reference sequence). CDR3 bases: TGTGCCAGCAGCCCCCTAGAGCTAGCCAAAAACATTCAGTACTTC. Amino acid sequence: CASSPLELAKNIQYF.

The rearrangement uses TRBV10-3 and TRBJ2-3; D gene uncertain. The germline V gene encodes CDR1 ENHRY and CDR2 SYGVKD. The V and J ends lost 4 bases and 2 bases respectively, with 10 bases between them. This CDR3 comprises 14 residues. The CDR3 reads CAISVSTNTDTQYF. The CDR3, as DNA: TGTGCCATCAGTGTTAGCACAAACACAGATACGCAGTATTTT.

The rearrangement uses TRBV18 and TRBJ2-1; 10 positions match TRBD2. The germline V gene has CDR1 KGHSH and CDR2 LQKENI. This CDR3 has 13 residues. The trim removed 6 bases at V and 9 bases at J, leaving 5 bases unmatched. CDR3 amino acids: CASSSSGSGEQFF. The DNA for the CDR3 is TGTGCCAGCTCCTCTAGCGGGAGCGGTGAGCAGTTCTTC.

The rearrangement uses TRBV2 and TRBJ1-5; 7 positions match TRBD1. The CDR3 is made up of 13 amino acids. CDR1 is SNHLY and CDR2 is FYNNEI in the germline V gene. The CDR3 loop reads CPSRGRGGQPQHF. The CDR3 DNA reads TGTCCGAGCAGGGGGAGGGGAGGGCAGCCCCAGCATTTT.

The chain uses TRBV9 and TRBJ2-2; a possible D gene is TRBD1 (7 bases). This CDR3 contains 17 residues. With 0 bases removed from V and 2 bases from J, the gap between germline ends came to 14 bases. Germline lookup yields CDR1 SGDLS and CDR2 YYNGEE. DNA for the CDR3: TGTGCCAGCAGCGTAGCTGGCGGGACAGAAAACACCGGGGAGCTGTTTTTT. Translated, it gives CASSVAGGTENTGELFF. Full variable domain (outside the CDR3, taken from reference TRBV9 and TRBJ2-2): DSGVTQTPKHLITATGQRVTLRCSPRSGDLSVYWYQQSLDQGLQFLIQYYNGEERAKGNILERFSAQQFPDLHSELNLSSLELGDSALYFCASSVAGGTENTGELFFGEGSRLTVL.

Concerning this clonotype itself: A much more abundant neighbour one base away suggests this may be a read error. CDR3 DNA: TGTGCCATCAACCCAGGGCTGGGGAGTTACAATGAGCAGTTCTTC. Translation: CAINPGLGSYNEQFF. V usage is TRBV10-3 and J usage is TRBJ2-1, with D perhaps TRBD1 or TRBD2 (5 bases each). The germline V gene has CDR1 ENHRY and CDR2 SYGVKD. This CDR3 comprises 15 residues. V lost 7 bases to trimming and J lost 4 bases, with 17 bases between them.

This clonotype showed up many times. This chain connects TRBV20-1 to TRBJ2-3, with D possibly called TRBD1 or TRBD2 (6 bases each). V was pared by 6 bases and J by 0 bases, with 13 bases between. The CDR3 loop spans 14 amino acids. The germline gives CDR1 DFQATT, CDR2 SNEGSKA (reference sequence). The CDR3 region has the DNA TGCAGTGCGCGAGAAGGGGGGAGCACAGATACGCAGTATTTT. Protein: CSAREGGSTDTQYF.

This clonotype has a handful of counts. CDR3 region: CASESNTGELFF. CDR3 nucleotide sequence: TGTGCTTCCGAGTCGAACACCGGGGAGCTGTTTTTT. This sequence joins TRBV12-3 or TRBV12-4 and TRBJ2-2; D remains ambiguous. The CDR3 has 12 residues.

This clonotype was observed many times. CDR3: CASSVGDTQNQPQHF. The CDR3 bases are TGTGCCAGCAGCGTAGGGGACACCCAAAATCAGCCCCAGCATTTT. The chain couples TRBV9 to TRBJ1-5; tentative D call: TRBD1 (6 bases). Trimming cost V 0 bases and J 4 bases, with 11 bases left between them. CDR3 length: 15 amino acids. The germline V gene has CDR1 SGDLS and CDR2 YYNGEE.

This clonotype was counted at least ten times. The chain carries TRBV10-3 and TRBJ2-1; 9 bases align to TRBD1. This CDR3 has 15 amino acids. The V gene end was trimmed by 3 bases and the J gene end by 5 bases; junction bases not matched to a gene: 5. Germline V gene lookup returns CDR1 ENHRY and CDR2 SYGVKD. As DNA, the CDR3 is TGTGCCATCAGTGAAAGAGGGACAGGGAACAATGAGCAGTTCTTC. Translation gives CAISERGTGNNEQFF.

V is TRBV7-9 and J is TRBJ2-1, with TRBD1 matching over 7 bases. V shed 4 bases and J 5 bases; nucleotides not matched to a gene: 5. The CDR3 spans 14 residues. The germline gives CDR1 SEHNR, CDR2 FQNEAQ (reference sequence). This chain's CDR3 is CASSSGTVNNEQFF. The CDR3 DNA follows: TGTGCCAGCAGCTCCGGGACAGTAAACAATGAGCAGTTCTTC.

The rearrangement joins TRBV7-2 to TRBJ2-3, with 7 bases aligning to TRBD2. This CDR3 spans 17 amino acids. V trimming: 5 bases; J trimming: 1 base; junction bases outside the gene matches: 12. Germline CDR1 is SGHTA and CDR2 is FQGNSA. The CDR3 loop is CASSGGEGYTRTDTQYF. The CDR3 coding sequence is TGTGCCAGCAGCGGCGGGGAGGGCTATACCCGCACAGATACGCAGTATTTT.

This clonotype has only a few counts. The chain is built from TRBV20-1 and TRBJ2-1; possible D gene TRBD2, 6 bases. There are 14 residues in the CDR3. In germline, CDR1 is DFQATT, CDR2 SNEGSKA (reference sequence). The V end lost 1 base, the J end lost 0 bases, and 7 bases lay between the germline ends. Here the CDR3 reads CSARAGVSYNEQFF. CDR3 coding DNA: TGCAGTGCTAGAGCGGGAGTCTCCTACAATGAGCAGTTCTTC.

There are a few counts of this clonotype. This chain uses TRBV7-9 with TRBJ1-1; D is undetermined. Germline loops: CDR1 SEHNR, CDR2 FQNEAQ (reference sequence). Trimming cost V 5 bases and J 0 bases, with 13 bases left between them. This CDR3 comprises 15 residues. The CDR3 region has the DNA TGTGCCAGCAGCCCGGCCGCAATCTTGAACACTGAAGCTTTCTTT. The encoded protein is CASSPAAILNTEAFF.

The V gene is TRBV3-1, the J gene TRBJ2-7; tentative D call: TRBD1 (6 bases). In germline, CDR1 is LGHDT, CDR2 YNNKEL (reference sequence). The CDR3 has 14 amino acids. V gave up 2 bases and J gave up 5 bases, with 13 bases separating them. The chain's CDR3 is CASSQNPQGHEQYF. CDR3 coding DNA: TGTGCCAGCAGCCAAAATCCACAGGGCCACGAGCAGTACTTC.

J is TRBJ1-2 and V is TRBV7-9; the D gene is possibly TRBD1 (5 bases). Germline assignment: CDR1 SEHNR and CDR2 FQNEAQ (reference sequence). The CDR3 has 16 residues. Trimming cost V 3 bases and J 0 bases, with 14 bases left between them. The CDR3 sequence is CASSFLGDQANYGYTF. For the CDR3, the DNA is TGTGCCAGCAGCTTTCTAGGGGATCAAGCTAACTATGGCTACACCTTC. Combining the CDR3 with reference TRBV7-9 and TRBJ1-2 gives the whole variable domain DTGVSQNPRHKITKRGQNVTFRCDPISEHNRLYWYRQTLGQGPEFLTYFQNEAQLEKSRLLSDRFSAERPKGSFSTLEIQRTEQGDSAMYLCASSFLGDQANYGYTFGSGTRLTVV.

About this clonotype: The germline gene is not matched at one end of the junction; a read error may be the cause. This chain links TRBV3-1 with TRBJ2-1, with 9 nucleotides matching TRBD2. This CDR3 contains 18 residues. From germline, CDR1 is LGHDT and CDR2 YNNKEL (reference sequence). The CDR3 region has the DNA TGTGCCTGCAGCCAAGATCGGCCCCTAGCGGGGTCGGACAATGAGCAGTTCTTC. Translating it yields CACSQDRPLAGSDNEQFF.

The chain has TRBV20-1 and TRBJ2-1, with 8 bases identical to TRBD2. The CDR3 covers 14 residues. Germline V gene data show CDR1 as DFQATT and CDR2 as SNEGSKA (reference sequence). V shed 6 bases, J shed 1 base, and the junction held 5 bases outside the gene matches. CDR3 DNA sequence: TGCAGTGCCCCGGGACTAGGGTCCTACAATGAGCAGTTCTTC. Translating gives CSAPGLGSYNEQFF.

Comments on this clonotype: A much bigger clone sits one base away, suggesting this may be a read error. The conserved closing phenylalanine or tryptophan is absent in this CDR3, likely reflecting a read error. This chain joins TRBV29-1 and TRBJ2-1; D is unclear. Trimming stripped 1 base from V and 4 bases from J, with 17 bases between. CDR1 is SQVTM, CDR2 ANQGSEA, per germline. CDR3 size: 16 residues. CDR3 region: CSVEGLNNRIYNEQFS. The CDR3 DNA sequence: TGCAGCGTTGAAGGCCTAAATAACAGAATTTACAATGAGCAGTTCTCC.

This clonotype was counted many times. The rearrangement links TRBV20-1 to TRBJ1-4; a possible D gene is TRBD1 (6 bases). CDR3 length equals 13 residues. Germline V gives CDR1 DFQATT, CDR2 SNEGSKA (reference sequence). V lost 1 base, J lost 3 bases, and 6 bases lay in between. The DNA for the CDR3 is TGCAGTGCTAGAGGGACAGCTAATGAAAAACTGTTTTTT. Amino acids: CSARGTANEKLFF.

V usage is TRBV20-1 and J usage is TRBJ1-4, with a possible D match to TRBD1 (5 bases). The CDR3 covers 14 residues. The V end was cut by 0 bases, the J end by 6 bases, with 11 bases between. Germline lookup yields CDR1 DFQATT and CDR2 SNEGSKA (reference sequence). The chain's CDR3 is CSARDPGADEKLFF. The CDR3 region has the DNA TGCAGTGCTAGAGATCCTGGGGCGGATGAAAAACTGTTTTTT.

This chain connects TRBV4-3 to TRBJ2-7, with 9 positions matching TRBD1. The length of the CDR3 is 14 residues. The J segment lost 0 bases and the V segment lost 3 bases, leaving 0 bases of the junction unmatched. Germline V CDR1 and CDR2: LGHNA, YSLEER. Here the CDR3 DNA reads TGCGCCAGCAGCCAGACAGGGGGCTCCTACGAGCAGTACTTC. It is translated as CASSQTGGSYEQYF.

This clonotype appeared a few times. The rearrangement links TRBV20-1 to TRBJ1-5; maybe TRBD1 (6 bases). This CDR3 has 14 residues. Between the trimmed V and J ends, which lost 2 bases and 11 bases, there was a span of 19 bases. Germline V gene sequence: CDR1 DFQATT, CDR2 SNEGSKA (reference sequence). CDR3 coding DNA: TGCAGTGCTAGAAACAGGGACGGGGGAGGAACCCAGCATTTT. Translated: CSARNRDGGGTQHF.